Sequencing of this T cell receptor beta chain was carried out in a study of T-cell reconstitution after alpha-beta-depleted transplantation in children. This CDR3 has 15 residues. Looked up from germline, CDR1 is SEHNR and CDR2 is FQNEAQ (reference sequence). V shed 6 bases and J 7 bases; nucleotides not matched to a gene: 10. A library of TCRbeta sequences, prepared with unique molecular identifiers, was generated. TCRdb recomputed calls from the PCR reads with MiXCR, one row per CDR3 protein. The sample lists 200,000 to 250,000 distinct CDR3 sequences; around 11% were seen once. The V and J genes are TRBV7-9 and TRBJ2-7; TRBD2 agrees at 12 bases. The material was PBMCs from the stem cell graft donor, obtained from the stem cell graft. The sequence derives from a human donor who donated a stem cell graft to a child with acute lymphoblastic leukemia. CDR3: CASRPGTSGRYEQYF. The CDR3 DNA follows: TGTGCCAGCAGACCCGGCACTAGCGGGAGGTATGAGCAGTACTTC.